This TCR beta chain was captured in a study of T cell changes during pregnancy in multiple sclerosis. J lost 8 bases, V lost 2 bases, and 5 bases had no gene match. Germline CDR1 SGHAT, CDR2 FQNNGV. The CDR3 length is 14 residues. TCRdb's copy holds only in-frame clones and misses some; the assay was immunoSEQ multiplex PCR. The table lists 25,000 to 35,000 clones, 90% of them singletons. This clonotype was sampled from a female donor with multiple sclerosis, enrolled in a pregnancy study. The sequenced sample was CD8+ T cells from peripheral blood mononuclear cells, obtained in the second trimester of pregnancy. The chain joins TRBV11-2 to TRBJ2-1; TRBD1 agrees at 8 bases. The CDR3 loop is CASSLLDRGDEQFF. CDR3 in DNA: TGTGCCAGCAGCTTACTAGACAGGGGTGATGAGCAGTTCTTC.